What follows are 32 T cell receptor beta chains derived from one specimen sequenced in a study of blood T cell repertoires in COVID-19. TCRdb's copy holds only in-frame clones and misses some; the assay was immunoSEQ multiplex PCR. Altogether nearly 95,000 clones are present, about 89% being singletons, with the ten largest covering around 7.4%. The sequenced sample consisted of peripheral blood. The source is a human donor with acute or convalescent COVID-19. The donor label of this sample is uncertain.

The V gene is TRBV6-5, the J gene TRBJ2-3; D perhaps matches TRBD1 (6 bases). Germline V gene lookup returns CDR1 MNHEY and CDR2 SVGAGI. V was pared by 6 bases and J by 8 bases, with 15 bases between. The CDR3 is 13 amino acids. Here the CDR3 reads CASRPNREITQYF. The CDR3 nucleotides read TGTGCCAGCAGGCCTAACAGGGAGATTACGCAGTATTTT.

Concerning this clone itself: Other DNA sequences within the sample encode an identical CDR3. The rearrangement joins TRBV18 to TRBJ1-5; D remains ambiguous. The CDR3 contains 13 residues. Germline CDR1 and CDR2: KGHSH and LQKENI. The ends were cut back, 3 bases at V and 4 bases at J, with 7 bases in the middle. The CDR3: CASSPGQNQPQHF. The DNA for the CDR3 is TGTGCCAGCTCACCGGGCCAAAATCAGCCCCAGCATTTT.

J is TRBJ2-7 and V is TRBV6-1; D perhaps matches TRBD1 (5 bases). Trimming cost V 3 bases and J 2 bases, with 11 bases left between them. Germline V gene lookup returns CDR1 MNHNS and CDR2 SASEGT. The CDR3 runs 14 residues. CDR3 protein: CASSEGQGTYEQYF. The CDR3 region has the DNA TGTGCCAGCAGTGAGGGGCAGGGTACCTACGAGCAGTACTTC.

The chain combines TRBV27 with TRBJ1-4, with D possibly TRBD1 on 5 matching bases. Germline lookup yields CDR1 MNHEY and CDR2 SMNVEV (reference sequence). Trimming left V 4 bases short and J 13 bases short, with 13 bases between. The CDR3 totals 12 residues. CDR3 sequence (DNA): TGTGCCAGCAGTTCACTCGGACAAGGACTGTTTTTT. It is translated as CASSSLGQGLFF.

The CDR3: CASSLEGGLRDEQYF. The DNA for the CDR3 is TGTGCCAGCAGCTTAGAAGGGGGTCTTAGGGACGAGCAGTACTTC. The chain combines TRBV7-9 with TRBJ2-7, with D perhaps TRBD1 (6 bases). V was clipped by 1 base and J by 5 bases, with 15 bases between them. CDR1 and CDR2 from the germline V gene are SEHNR and FQNEAQ (reference sequence). This CDR3 is 15 amino acids long. Combining the CDR3 with reference TRBV7-9 and TRBJ2-7 gives the whole variable domain DTGVSQNPRHKITKRGQNVTFRCDPISEHNRLYWYRQTLGQGPEFLTYFQNEAQLEKSRLLSDRFSAERPKGSFSTLEIQRTEQGDSAMYLCASSLEGGLRDEQYFGPGTRLTVT.

In its sample, this clone was seen a few times. V is TRBV29-1 and J is TRBJ1-1, with unresolved D. Germline CDR1 reads SQVTM; CDR2 reads ANQGSEA. The length of the CDR3 is 12 residues. V was shortened by 8 bases and J by 1 base, with 11 bases between the two germline ends. CDR3 protein: CSSHEENTEAFF. CDR3 bases: TGCAGCTCCCATGAGGAGAACACTGAAGCTTTCTTT.

This chain connects TRBV10-3 to TRBJ2-4; 9 nucleotides line up with TRBD2. Germline values: CDR1 ENHRY, CDR2 SYGVKD. The ends lost 8 bases at V and 5 bases at J; junction bases unmatched: 7. The CDR3 extends over 14 amino acids. The CDR3 reads CAISASGVENIQYF. In DNA form, the CDR3 reads TGTGCCATCTCGGCTAGCGGGGTGGAAAACATTCAGTACTTC.

The genes are TRBV7-9 and TRBJ2-5, with TRBD2 as a possible D gene (7 bases). This CDR3 contains 14 residues. The V end lost 5 bases, the J end lost 4 bases, and 14 bases lay between the germline ends. Germline lookup yields CDR1 SEHNR and CDR2 FQNEAQ (reference sequence). The DNA for the CDR3 is TGTGCCAGCAGCCAAGGGGGGAGGGGAGAGACCCAGTACTTC. Its translation is CASSQGGRGETQYF. Together with reference TRBV7-9 and TRBJ2-5, the CDR3 gives the full variable domain: DTGVSQNPRHKITKRGQNVTFRCDPISEHNRLYWYRQTLGQGPEFLTYFQNEAQLEKSRLLSDRFSAERPKGSFSTLEIQRTEQGDSAMYLCASSQGGRGETQYFGPGTRLLVL.

The chain links TRBV11-3 to TRBJ2-7, with 7 bases matching TRBD1. V shed 1 base, J shed 6 bases, and the junction held 6 bases outside the gene matches. In germline, CDR1 is SGHNT, CDR2 YENEEA. The CDR3 totals 14 residues. In nucleotides, the CDR3 is TGTGCCAGCAGCTTAGGAGGGACAGTCGGCGAGCAGTACTTC. Its translation is CASSLGGTVGEQYF.

Comment on this clone: The junction and the germline gene differ at one end; a read error may be behind it. The same CDR3 is also encoded by other DNA sequences in this sample. The chain employs TRBV5-1 and TRBJ1-2; D is unresolved. The CDR3 totals 13 residues. Germline CDR1 and CDR2: SGHRS and YFSETQ. CDR3 DNA sequence: TGCGCCAGCAGCCGGGCAGCGGATAATGGTTACACCTTC. Its translation: CASSRAADNGYTF. Full variable domain (missing parts from reference TRBV5-1 and TRBJ1-2): KAGVTQTPRYLIKTRGQQVTLSCSPISGHRSVSWYQQTPGQGLQFLFEYFSETQRNKGNFPGRFSGRQFSNSRSEMNVSTLELGDSALYLCASSRAADNGYTFGSGTRLTVV.

The V call is TRBV5-4, the J call TRBJ2-5; the match to TRBD2 covers 9 bases. Germline V gives CDR1 SGHNT, CDR2 YYREEE (reference sequence). The trim removed 0 bases at V and 5 bases at J, leaving 5 bases unmatched. The CDR3 runs to 15 residues. The CDR3: CASSLARGGDETQYF. CDR3 bases: TGTGCCAGCAGCTTGGCGCGGGGGGGCGATGAGACCCAGTACTTC.

The chain joins TRBV3-1 (or the pseudogene TRBV3-2) to TRBJ1-1, with 7 bases that match TRBD1. Germline assignment: CDR1 LGHDT and CDR2 YNNKEL (reference sequence). V was clipped by 4 bases and J by 3 bases; unmatched bases: 8. CDR3 length: 15 residues. CDR3 sequence (DNA): TGTGCCAGCAGCCGGGTCCCAGGGGGAGACACTGAAGCTTTCTTT. This codes for CASSRVPGGDTEAFF.

J is TRBJ2-5 and V is TRBV5-1; TRBD2 agrees at 8 bases. The CDR3 sequence is 16 residues long. V was clipped by 0 bases and J by 2 bases; unmatched bases: 6. Germline V CDR1 and CDR2: SGHRS, YFSETQ. In DNA form, the CDR3 reads TGCGCCAGCAGCTTGGCACCGGGACTAGAGCAAGAGACCCAGTACTTC. Encoded protein: CASSLAPGLEQETQYF.

The chain couples TRBV5-1 to TRBJ1-4; 8 bases match TRBD1. This CDR3 has 16 residues. The V segment lost 0 bases and the J segment 3 bases; nucleotides outside the gene matches: 4. Per the germline V gene, CDR1 is SGHRS and CDR2 is YFSETQ. The DNA for the CDR3 is TGCGCCAGCAGCTTGGGGGCGACAGGGGCTAATGAAAAACTGTTTTTT. Amino acid sequence: CASSLGATGANEKLFF.

V is TRBV18 and J is TRBJ1-6; 7 nucleotides match TRBD1. V lost 0 bases to trimming and J lost 9 bases; unmatched junction nucleotides: 5. The CDR3 runs 15 residues. The V gene's germline CDR1 is KGHSH and CDR2 LQKENI. The CDR3 reads CASSPPEGGSSPLHF. DNA for the CDR3: TGTGCCAGCTCACCACCCGAAGGGGGCAGTTCACCCCTCCACTTT.

This clone was counted once. This chain uses TRBV7-9 with TRBJ2-1; D possibly corresponds to TRBD1 (6 bases). V lost 4 bases, J lost 4 bases, and 8 bases lay in between. This CDR3 is 13 amino acids long. Germline values: CDR1 SEHNR, CDR2 FQNEAQ (reference sequence). CDR3 sequence: CASSSGQYNEQFF. The DNA of the CDR3 is TGTGCCAGCAGCTCGGGACAATACAATGAGCAGTTCTTC.

For the CDR3, the DNA is TGTGCCATCAGTGAGCCAACAGGGGCGGCCACAGATACGCAGTATTTT. It specifies CAISEPTGAATDTQYF. The V call is TRBV10-3, the J call TRBJ2-3, with TRBD1 identical over 7 bases. Germline V gene lookup returns CDR1 ENHRY and CDR2 SYGVKD. The CDR3 totals 16 residues. Germline trimming cut 2 bases from V and 2 bases from J; bases unmatched to any gene: 7.

The CDR3 loop reads CASSLEGAGGTGELFF. CDR3 DNA sequence: TGCGCCAGCAGCTTGGAGGGAGCAGGGGGCACCGGGGAGCTGTTTTTT. The V gene is TRBV5-1, the J gene TRBJ2-2; 7 nucleotides line up with TRBD1. The CDR3 sequence is 16 residues long. V was pared by 0 bases and J by 4 bases, with 6 bases of the junction left unmatched. Germline V lookup: CDR1 SGHRS, CDR2 YFSETQ.

This rearrangement joins TRBV24-1 to TRBJ2-1; TRBD2 agrees at 10 bases. Per the germline V gene, CDR1 is KGHDR and CDR2 is SFDVKD. CDR3 size: 16 residues. V lost 5 bases and J lost 3; bases outside the gene matches: 6. CDR3 region: CATSAASGGFYNEQFF. The CDR3 coding sequence is TGTGCCACCAGTGCGGCTAGCGGGGGATTCTACAATGAGCAGTTCTTC.

The rearrangement joins TRBV5-1 to TRBJ1-2; 9 bases align to TRBD1. The CDR3 covers 13 residues. J lost 4 bases, V lost 4 bases, and 2 bases had no gene match. CDR1 and CDR2 (germline): SGHRS, YFSETQ. CDR3 loop: CASSRDRVYGYTF. The CDR3 DNA sequence: TGCGCCAGCAGCCGGGACAGGGTCTATGGCTACACCTTC.

The chain links TRBV30 to TRBJ1-4; TRBD1 agrees at 10 bases. The CDR3 is 14 amino acids. Germline V gene lookup returns CDR1 GTSNPN and CDR2 SVGIG (reference sequence). Losses at the gene ends were 3 bases for V and 7 bases for J; bases not matched to a gene: 5. The CDR3 region is CAWRKTGGFEKLFF. In nucleotides, the CDR3 is TGTGCCTGGAGGAAGACAGGGGGCTTTGAAAAACTGTTTTTT.

The chain recombines TRBV7-9 with TRBJ2-7; 12 nucleotides line up with TRBD1. The length of the CDR3 is 14 residues. CDR1 SEHNR and CDR2 FQNEAQ come from the germline V gene (reference sequence). The V and J ends lost 5 bases and 12 bases, in that order; junction bases with no gene match: 11. The CDR3 sequence: CASSPTGTGGDGYF. DNA of the CDR3: TGTGCCAGCAGCCCCACAGGGACAGGGGGCGACGGGTACTTC.

V gene TRBV12-3 or TRBV12-4 combines with J gene TRBJ2-7; 7 bases are shared with TRBD1. The CDR3 has 12 residues. The V segment lost 3 bases and the J segment 9 bases; nucleotides outside the gene matches: 5. The chain's CDR3 is CASSFGQAGQYF. CDR3 in DNA: TGTGCCAGCAGTTTCGGACAGGCGGGGCAGTACTTC.

In DNA form, the CDR3 reads TGTGCCAGCAGTACCGACGGGTGGGGCAATCAGCCCCAGCATTTT. Translating it yields CASSTDGWGNQPQHF. The V and J genes are TRBV27 and TRBJ1-5, with D hard to call. The CDR3 runs 15 residues. Germline V lookup: CDR1 MNHEY, CDR2 SMNVEV (reference sequence). V was cut by 5 bases and J by 2 bases, with 13 bases left in between.

This chain connects TRBV11-3 to TRBJ2-1; a weak D match, TRBD1 (7 bases). The CDR3 runs 17 residues. CDR1 is SGHNT and CDR2 is YENEEA in the germline V gene. V was clipped by 5 bases and J by 8 bases, with 25 bases between them. The CDR3 DNA is TGTGCCAGCAGCCCGGCGGCAGCGACAGGGAGGTTACATGAGCAGTTCTTC. It specifies CASSPAAATGRLHEQFF.

The chain links TRBV7-9 to TRBJ1-6; 7 nucleotides line up with TRBD1. J gave up 13 bases and V 0 bases, and 12 bases lay outside the gene matches. The CDR3 spans 16 residues. Germline assignment: CDR1 SEHNR and CDR2 FQNEAQ (reference sequence). CDR3 bases: TGTGCCAGCAGCTTAGCGTCTTCCAGGGGGACGGGGCCCCTCCACTTT. Translating it yields CASSLASSRGTGPLHF.

This sequence joins TRBV28 and TRBJ2-5; D is undetermined. The CDR3 sequence is 13 residues long. Trimming cost V 5 bases and J 2 bases, with 9 bases left between them. Germline assignment: CDR1 MDHEN and CDR2 SYDVKM. CDR3 in amino acids: CASSPSTQETQYF. The CDR3 DNA is TGTGCCAGCAGTCCAAGTACTCAAGAGACCCAGTACTTC.

The genes are TRBV2 and TRBJ2-5; 11 bases agree with TRBD2. Per the germline V gene, CDR1 is SNHLY and CDR2 is FYNNEI. With 4 bases clipped from V and 7 bases from J, the junction kept 8 bases outside the gene matches. This CDR3 region has 15 residues. Here the CDR3 reads CASSGLAGGGTTQYF. As DNA, the CDR3 is TGTGCCAGCAGTGGGCTAGCGGGGGGAGGGACGACCCAGTACTTC.

This clone was detected a few times. The chain is built from TRBV6-2 or TRBV6-3 and TRBJ1-1; D may be TRBD1 (6 bases). Trimming removed 0 bases from V and 4 bases from J, with 12 bases in between. Germline V CDR1 and CDR2: MNHEY, SVGEGT. The length of the CDR3 is 15 residues. The DNA of the CDR3 is TGTGCCAGCAGTTACTCAGTACAGGGTGGCACTGAAGCTTTCTTT. This codes for CASSYSVQGGTEAFF.

The V call is TRBV15, the J call TRBJ2-5; 7 bases agree with TRBD2. Germline-derived CDR1 and CDR2 are LNHNV and YYDKDF (reference sequence). Trimming removed 6 bases from V and 5 bases from J; junction bases left unmatched: 12. There are 15 residues in the CDR3. The CDR3 protein is CATRDGAGPRETQYF. The CDR3 nucleotides read TGTGCCACCAGGGACGGAGCGGGGCCCCGGGAGACCCAGTACTTC.

V is TRBV6-5 and J is TRBJ1-2; D possibly corresponds to TRBD1 (5 bases). This CDR3 has 14 residues. Germline loops: CDR1 MNHEY, CDR2 SVGAGI. V gave up 8 bases and J gave up 6 bases, with 19 bases separating them. Here the CDR3 reads CASLTNRDLNGYTF. For the CDR3, the DNA is TGTGCCAGCCTCACTAACCGGGACTTAAATGGCTACACCTTC.

This sequence joins TRBV23-1 and TRBJ2-2; TRBD1 agrees at 7 bases. TRBV23-1 is known as an ORF, though its function is uncertain. Trimming took 3 bases from V and 0 from J; bases not matched to a gene: 7. CDR3 length: 17 residues. This chain's CDR3 is CASSHHGTVSNTGELFF. CDR3 sequence (DNA): TGCGCCAGCAGTCACCACGGGACAGTTTCGAACACCGGGGAGCTGTTTTTT.